This is a list of T cell receptor beta chains from one sample in a study of T cell changes during pregnancy in multiple sclerosis. This table comes from immunoSEQ multiplex PCR, and its TCRdb copy is limited to in-frame clones, with some not included. The sample contains under 70,000 clones, roughly nine tenths of which appear only once. This sample comprised peripheral blood, obtained in the third trimester of pregnancy. These receptor sequences come from a female donor in good health, enrolled as a control in a pregnancy study. CDR3s include the opening cysteine and the closing phenylalanine or tryptophan. D genes are given only for firm matches. Rows give clone size only sometimes, using once, few, many, or a class for an expanded clone.

>.|TRBD2|TRBV27|TRBJ2-1
TGTGCCAGCAGTTCACTAGCGGGGGGCCCCAATGAGCAGTTCTTC
CASSSLAGGPNEQFF
>.|TRBD2|TRBV4-1|TRBJ2-3
TGCGCCAGCAGCCAAGAGGTTACTTTTCCGGGGGGTACAGATACGCAGTATTTT
CASSQEVTFPGGTDTQYF
>.|.|TRBV11-2|TRBJ1-4
TGTGCCAGCAGCTTAGGTGAGGGGGACGTTGAAAAACTGTTTTTT
CASSLGEGDVEKLFF
>.|.|TRBV7-9|TRBJ1-4
TGTGCCAGCAGCTTAGGGGGGCTACGAGAAAAACTGTTTTTT
CASSLGGLREKLFF
>once|TRBD1|TRBV19|TRBJ1-6
TGTGCCAGTAGACCGACAGGGCAAAATAATTCACCCCTCCACTTT
CASRPTGQNNSPLHF
>.|.|TRBV2|TRBJ1-5
TGTGCCAGCAGTGGTGGTCTGGGACTAGATCAGCCCCAGCATTTT
CASSGGLGLDQPQHF
>.|.|TRBV5-4|TRBJ1-2
TGTGCCAGCAACCTGGGTGCCGGGGGTAACTATGGCTACACCTTC
CASNLGAGGNYGYTF
>.|TRBD1|TRBV9|TRBJ1-2
TGTGCCAGCAGCGGGGGACAGGGGAACAACTATGGCTACACCTTC
CASSGGQGNNYGYTF
>.|.|TRBV29-1|TRBJ1-1
TGCAGCGTTAAGGGGCGTGGGGCTTTCTTT
CSVKGRGAFF
>.|.|TRBV10-3|TRBJ1-2
TGTGCCATCAACGCCGGGGTTGGCTACACCTTC
CAINAGVGYTF
>.|TRBD1|TRBV6-5|TRBJ1-2
TGTGCCAGCAGCCGGGGACAGAGCGGCTATGGCTACACCTTC
CASSRGQSGYGYTF
>.|.|TRBV4-2|TRBJ1-5
TGTGCCAGCAGCCCGGACTCTAGCAATCAGCCCCAGCATTTT
CASSPDSSNQPQHF
>.|.|TRBV5-1|TRBJ2-5
TGCGCCAGCAGCTTGGCCCCTGGTACACAAGAGACCCAGTACTTC
CASSLAPGTQETQYF
>.|TRBD1|TRBV5-1|TRBJ2-5
TGCGCCAGCAGCTTTGGGATGACAGGGTTCCAAGAGACCCAGTACTTC
CASSFGMTGFQETQYF
>.|.|TRBV13|TRBJ2-7
TGTGCCAGCAGCCTAAACCCGATACAGGGCTCATCCTACGAGCAGTACTTC
CASSLNPIQGSSYEQYF
>.|.|TRBV18|TRBJ1-1
TGTGCCAGCAAAGGCTTAAACGGGGGTAACACTGAAGCTTTCTTT
CASKGLNGGNTEAFF
>.|.|TRBV5-1|TRBJ1-2
TGCGCCAGCAGCTTGGAAGGGACAGGCTACACCTTC
CASSLEGTGYTF
>.|.|TRBV7-9|TRBJ2-3
TGTGCCAGCAGCTCGGGGGATGGGGTTGATACGCAGTATTTT
CASSSGDGVDTQYF
>.|.|TRBV7-8|TRBJ1-5
TGTGCCAGCCGGGACTTCTCTAATCAGCCCCAGCATTTT
CASRDFSNQPQHF
>.|.|TRBV27|TRBJ2-3
TGTGCCAGCTCGGTCGCAGATACGCAGTATTTT
CASSVADTQYF
>.|TRBD1|TRBV7-8|TRBJ1-2
TGTGCCAGCAGCTTAGAGACAGGGACCTATGGCTACACCTTC
CASSLETGTYGYTF
>.|.|TRBV6-6|TRBJ2-5
TGTGCCACGACCACGGAGGCCCAAGAGACCCAGTACTTC
CATTTEAQETQYF
>.|.|TRBV5-1|TRBJ2-7
TGCGCCAGCAGCGAAGGAGCCTACTACGAGCAGTACTTC
CASSEGAYYEQYF
>few|TRBD1|TRBV4-1|TRBJ1-2
TGCGCCAGCGGTCGGACAGGAAGTGTTGGCTACACCTTC
CASGRTGSVGYTF
>.|.|TRBV9|TRBJ1-1
TGTGCCAGCAGCGGAGGCGTTGGGAACACTGAAGCTTTCTTT
CASSGGVGNTEAFF
>.|TRBD2|TRBV9|TRBJ2-7
TGTGCCAGCAGCGAAACGGTAGGGAGGGACTACGAGCAGTACTTC
CASSETVGRDYEQYF
>.|TRBD1|TRBV29-1|TRBJ2-1
TGCAGCGTCGATCAACAGGGGTCCTACAATGAGCAGTTCTTC
CSVDQQGSYNEQFF
>.|.|TRBV9|TRBJ1-4
TGTGCCAGCAGCGGGGACATGGGGAATGAAAAACTGTTTTTT
CASSGDMGNEKLFF
>.|.|TRBV6-5|TRBJ2-7
TGTGCCAGCAGTTATGGTGCCGGAGGTTCCTACGAGCAGTACTTC
CASSYGAGGSYEQYF
>.|TRBD1|TRBV5-4|TRBJ2-5
TGTGCCAGCAGCGGGACACCCACAGGGGTAGAGACCCAGTACTTC
CASSGTPTGVETQYF
>once|TRBD1|TRBV5-6|TRBJ1-2
TGTGCCAGCAGCTCAGGACAGGACTATGGCTACACCTTC
CASSSGQDYGYTF
>.|TRBD2|TRBV19|TRBJ2-7
TGTGCCAGTAGCCCCACGGGTACTAGCGACAATTACGAGCAGTACTTC
CASSPTGTSDNYEQYF
>.|.|TRBV18|TRBJ1-1
TGTGCCAGCTCGAGCGGGGCGGCGGAAGCTTTCTTT
CASSSGAAEAFF
>.|TRBD1|TRBV18|TRBJ2-7
TGTGCCAGCTCAGGACAGGGGGCGGGGGAGCAGTACTTC
CASSGQGAGEQYF
>.|TRBD1|TRBV11-2|TRBJ1-1
TGTGCCAGCAGCTATGACAGGGCGAGCACTGAAGCTTTCTTT
CASSYDRASTEAFF
>.|.|TRBV5-1|TRBJ1-2
TGCGCCAGCAGCCTCGTTCAAATCGGGTCTGGCTACACCTTC
CASSLVQIGSGYTF
>.|.|TRBV21-1|TRBJ2-7
TGTGCCAGCAGCAAAGAATCCGTACTAGCGGGAGTCTACGAGCAGTACTTC
CASSKESVLAGVYEQYF
>.|TRBD1|TRBV4-1|TRBJ2-7
TGCGCCAGCAGCCAAGTATTGCACCACCGGGACAGGAGAAGGGACGAGCAGTACTTC
CASSQVLHHRDRRRDEQYF
>.|TRBD1|TRBV27|TRBJ1-2
TGTGCCAGCAGTTTATTAGGGGACAGGAACTATGGCTACACCTTC
CASSLLGDRNYGYTF
>once|TRBD1|TRBV4-1|TRBJ1-2
TGCGCCAGCAGCCAACCCACAGGGGGTGACTATGGCTACACCTTC
CASSQPTGGDYGYTF